The clone carrying this T cell receptor (beta chain) was seen only a few times. Patients of the Seattle cohort, enrolled during active infection, were followed longitudinally. Trimming removed 4 bases at V and 5 bases at J, with 15 bases between. Germline-derived CDR1 and CDR2 are SGHAT and FQNNGV. This CDR3 comprises 15 residues. This sample is drawn from a study of blood T cell repertoires in COVID-19. Study-wide context: There were acute and convalescent COVID-19 samples, and they came from the United States, Italy and Spain. PBMCs, B-cell-depleted T cells, or T cells were the source of the cDNA or gDNA that made up the material.

In the authors' workflow: Reference gene primer amplification gave estimated nucleated cell counts. Method: immunoSEQ multiplex PCR; TCRdb's copy keeps in-frame clones and lacks some. Clone size and the V and J calls come from that table; the DNA yielded D and trimming. The sample contains some 220,000 clones, more than 75% of which appear only once. The rearrangement joins TRBV11-2 to TRBJ1-3; D might be TRBD1 (6 bases). The sample consisted of peripheral blood. The clonotype was recovered from a woman in her 70s with COVID-19, enrolled during active disease. The CDR3 DNA sequence: TGTGCCAGCAGCTCACAGGGCGTCGGACGAAACACCATATATTTT. Translated: CASSSQGVGRNTIYF.